This TCR beta chain appears in the sequencing data of a study of T cells after yellow fever vaccination. MiXCR was run by TCRdb on the 5' RACE reads, yielding one entry per CDR3 protein. Counted here are hundreds of thousands of distinct CDR3 sequences, roughly 4.3% occurring once; the ten biggest clones make up approximately 25%. Whole-study results and caveats: Peak timing came faster in the weaker secondary response, day 5 versus 15. The booster saw the reappearance of most primary-vaccination clones (around 96% CD4, roughly 87% CD8).

Of note for this clonotype: Its target is unknown.

This receptor was identified in a young man who received the YFV17D yellow fever vaccine. Material: PBMCs, obtained 5 days after the yellow fever booster vaccination.

DNA for the CDR3: TGTGCCAGCAGTTATCAACAGACCAATCAGCCCCAGCATTTT. As protein: CASSYQQTNQPQHF. The chain links TRBV6-2 or TRBV6-3 to TRBJ1-5; D ambiguous. This CDR3 contains 14 residues. V was clipped by 3 bases and J by 3 bases, with 9 bases between them. Germline CDR1 reads MNHEY; CDR2 reads SVGEGT.